The sequence of this T cell receptor (beta chain) was determined in a study of blood T cell repertoires in COVID-19. This clone was picked up a small number of times. The CDR3 runs to 17 residues. The germline CDR1 and CDR2 sequences are MNHEY and SMNVEV (reference sequence). The V and J ends lost 6 bases and 3 bases, in that order; junction bases with no gene match: 10. Profiling relied on immunoSEQ multiplex PCR, and the TCRdb table lists in-frame clones only, not all of them. The repertoire holds roughly 150,000 clones, with about four fifths as singletons. Sequencing was carried out using peripheral blood. This clonotype was sampled from a woman aged 80 or over with COVID-19, enrolled during active disease. The chain is built from TRBV27 and TRBJ2-1, with 11 nucleotides matching TRBD2. The CDR3 DNA is TGTGCCAGCAGATTAAGTCGACTAGCGGGAATCTACAATGAGCAGTTCTTC. Translation: CASRLSRLAGIYNEQFF.